The 10 T cell receptor beta chains below come from one sample, sequenced in a study of CD8 T cells in Susac syndrome (dated by TCRdb to between 2018 and 2021). Preparation of the library involved the immunoSEQ multiplex PCR assay. RNA was extracted using the RNeasy kit, and roughly 0.5 to 1 ug of the RNA was reverse transcribed with random hexamers. TCRdb cleaned the public reads at Q25 with fastp, built clones with MiXCR and kept in-frame beta chains. Each CDR3 protein appears once, grouped with its most common genes and DNA. The sample contains 150,000 to 200,000 distinct CDR3 sequences, around 93% of them found a single time. In total, the top ten clones hold 0.1% of the sample. The specimen sequenced was CD4+ T cells from PBMCs. These receptors all stem from a human donor in good health.

The chain carries TRBV15 and TRBJ2-7; TRBD1 or TRBD2 may be the D gene (7 bases each). The V gene lost 1 base and the J gene lost 7 bases, with 11 bases spanning the gap. This CDR3 spans 13 amino acids. Germline CDR1 and CDR2: LNHNV and YYDKDF (reference sequence). This chain's CDR3 is CATSRGQGGEQYV. The CDR3, as DNA: TGTGCCACCAGCAGAGGACAGGGAGGGGAGCAGTACGTC.

J is TRBJ1-2 and V is TRBV5-1; D might be TRBD1 (5 bases). Germline V CDR1 and CDR2: SGHRS, YFSETQ. This CDR3 contains 13 residues. V gave up 2 bases and J gave up 7 bases, with 12 bases separating them. The CDR3 spells CASSFEGDTGYTF. CDR3 coding DNA: TGCGCCAGCAGCTTTGAAGGGGATACTGGCTACACCTTC.

The chain is built from TRBV5-5 and TRBJ2-3; D is tentatively TRBD1 or TRBD2 (5 bases each). This CDR3 contains 16 residues. CDR1 and CDR2 from the germline V gene are SGHKS and YYEKEE (reference sequence). V was shortened by 2 bases and J by 1 base, with 14 bases between the two germline ends. CDR3 protein: CASSLVPGLGTDTQYF. CDR3 nucleotide sequence: TGTGCCAGCAGCTTAGTCCCGGGGCTGGGCACAGATACGCAGTATTTT.

Of note for this clonotype: One end of the junction is discordant with germline, which a read error may explain. Written as DNA, the CDR3 is TGTGCCAGCAGCCAAATAGAGGGGTGGGGGGGCACTGATACGCAGTATTTT. Protein sequence: CASSQIEGWGGTDTQYF. The J gene is TRBJ2-3, the V gene TRBV3-1; TRBD2 is a possible D gene (7 bases). The CDR3 loop spans 17 amino acids. Germline lookup yields CDR1 LGHDT and CDR2 YNNKEL (reference sequence).

The chain joins TRBV6-6 to TRBJ1-5; D is perhaps TRBD1 (6 bases). Germline V lookup: CDR1 MNHNY, CDR2 SVGAGI (reference sequence). The CDR3 runs 14 residues. Deletions cut 2 bases from V and 6 bases from J, with 11 bases between. This CDR3 is CASSYEGGFQPQHF. The CDR3 DNA is TGTGCCAGCAGTTACGAGGGGGGATTTCAGCCCCAGCATTTT.

V is TRBV29-1 and J is TRBJ2-3; D is unresolved. Per the germline V gene, CDR1 is SQVTM and CDR2 is ANQGSEA. V lost 7 bases, J lost 3 bases, and 14 bases lay in between. The CDR3 is 13 residues long. CDR3 in DNA: TGCAGCGCCGTGAGAACAGCAACAGATACGCAGTATTTT. Amino acids: CSAVRTATDTQYF.

The V gene is TRBV9, the J gene TRBJ2-1; no clear D gene. The CDR3 is 18 amino acids. Germline V lookup: CDR1 SGDLS, CDR2 YYNGEE. Trimming cost V 0 bases and J 2 bases, with 18 bases left between them. CDR3 sequence: CASSVASTVGSAYNEQFF. In DNA, the CDR3 is TGTGCCAGCAGCGTAGCTAGTACCGTAGGTTCTGCCTACAATGAGCAGTTCTTC.

The chain uses TRBV29-1 and TRBJ2-3, with D possibly called TRBD1 or TRBD2 (6 bases each). The CDR3 contains 12 residues. V lost 1 base and J lost 6, with 8 bases in between. Germline lookup yields CDR1 SQVTM and CDR2 ANQGSEA. In DNA, the CDR3 is TGCAGCGTTGAAGGAGGGGGGGATACGCAGTATTTT. Translation gives CSVEGGGDTQYF.

CDR3 in DNA: TGTGCCAGCAGCTTGTGGACAGGGGGCACTGAAGCTTTCTTT. Protein: CASSLWTGGTEAFF. The V and J genes are TRBV7-9 and TRBJ1-1; 10 nucleotides match TRBD1. With 3 bases clipped from V and 4 bases from J, the junction kept 2 bases outside the gene matches. There are 14 residues in the CDR3. Per germline, CDR1 SEHNR and CDR2 FQNEAQ (reference sequence).

The V gene is TRBV5-1, the J gene TRBJ2-1; 8 bases match TRBD2. Germline lookup yields CDR1 SGHRS and CDR2 YFSETQ. With V trimmed by 2 bases and J by 7 bases, 8 bases remained unmatched. The CDR3 has 15 amino acids. The CDR3 is CASSFGGDWGNEQFF. CDR3 sequence (DNA): TGCGCCAGCAGCTTCGGGGGGGACTGGGGAAATGAGCAGTTCTTC.